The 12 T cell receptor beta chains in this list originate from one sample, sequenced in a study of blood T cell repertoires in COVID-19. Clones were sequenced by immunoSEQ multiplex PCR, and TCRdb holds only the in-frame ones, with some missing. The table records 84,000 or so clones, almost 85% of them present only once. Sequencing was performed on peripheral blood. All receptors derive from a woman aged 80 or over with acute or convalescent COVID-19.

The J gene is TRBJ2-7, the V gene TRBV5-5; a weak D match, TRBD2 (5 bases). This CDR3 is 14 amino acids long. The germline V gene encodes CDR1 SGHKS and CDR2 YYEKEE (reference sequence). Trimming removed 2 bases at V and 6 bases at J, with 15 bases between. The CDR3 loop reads CASSFLSAGGEQYF. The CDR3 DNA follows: TGTGCCAGCAGCTTTCTTTCGGCGGGTGGCGAGCAGTACTTC.

CDR3 nucleotide sequence: TGTGCCAGCAGAGGGGGACAGGACGGGGAGACCCAGTACTTC. This sequence encodes CASRGGQDGETQYF. The chain is built from TRBV25-1 and TRBJ2-5; 8 bases map to TRBD1. This CDR3 contains 14 residues. Trimming took 6 bases from V and 5 from J; bases not matched to a gene: 8. Germline-derived CDR1 and CDR2 are MGHDK and SYGVNS.

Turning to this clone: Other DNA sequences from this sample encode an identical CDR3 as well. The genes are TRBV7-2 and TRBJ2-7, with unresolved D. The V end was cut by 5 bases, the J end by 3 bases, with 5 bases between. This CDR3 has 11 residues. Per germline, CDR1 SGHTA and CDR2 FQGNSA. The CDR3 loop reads CASSVYYEQYF. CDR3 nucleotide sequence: TGTGCCAGCAGCGTCTACTACGAGCAGTACTTC.

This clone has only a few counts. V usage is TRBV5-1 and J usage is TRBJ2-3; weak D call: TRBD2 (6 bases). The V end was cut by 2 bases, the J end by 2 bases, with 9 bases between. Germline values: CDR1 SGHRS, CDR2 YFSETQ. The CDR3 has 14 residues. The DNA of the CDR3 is TGCGCCAGCAGCTTCGGGGGATACACAGATACGCAGTATTTT. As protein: CASSFGGYTDTQYF.

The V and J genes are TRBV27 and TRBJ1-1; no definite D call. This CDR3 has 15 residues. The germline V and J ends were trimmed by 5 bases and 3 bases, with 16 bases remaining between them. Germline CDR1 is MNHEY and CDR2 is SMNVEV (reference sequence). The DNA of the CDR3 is TGTGCCAGCAGTCCCCGCGGAGGGTGGGACACTGAAGCTTTCTTT. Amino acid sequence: CASSPRGGWDTEAFF.

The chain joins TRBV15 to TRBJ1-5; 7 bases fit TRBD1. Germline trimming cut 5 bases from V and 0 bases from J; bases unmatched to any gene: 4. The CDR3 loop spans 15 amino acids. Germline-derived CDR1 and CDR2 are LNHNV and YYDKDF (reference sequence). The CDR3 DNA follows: TGTGCCACCAGCGGGGACAGCTTTAGCAATCAGCCCCAGCATTTT. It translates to CATSGDSFSNQPQHF.

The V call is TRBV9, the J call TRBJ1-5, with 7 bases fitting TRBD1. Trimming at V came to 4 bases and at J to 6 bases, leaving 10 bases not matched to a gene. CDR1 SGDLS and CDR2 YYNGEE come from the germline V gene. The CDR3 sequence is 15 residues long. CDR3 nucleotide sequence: TGTGCCAGCAGCCCTACCACAGGGGTGGGTCAGCCCCAGCATTTT. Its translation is CASSPTTGVGQPQHF.

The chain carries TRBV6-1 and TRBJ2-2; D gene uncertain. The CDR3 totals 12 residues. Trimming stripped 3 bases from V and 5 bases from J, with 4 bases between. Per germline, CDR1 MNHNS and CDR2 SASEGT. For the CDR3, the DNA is TGTGCCAGCAGTGACATTACCGGGGAGCTGTTTTTT. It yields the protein CASSDITGELFF.

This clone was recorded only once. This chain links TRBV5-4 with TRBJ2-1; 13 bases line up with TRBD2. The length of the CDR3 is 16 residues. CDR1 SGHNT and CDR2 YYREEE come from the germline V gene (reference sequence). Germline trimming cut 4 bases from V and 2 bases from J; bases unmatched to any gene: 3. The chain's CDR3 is CASSVGTSGTYNEQFF. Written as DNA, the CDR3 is TGTGCCAGCAGCGTTGGGACTAGCGGGACCTACAATGAGCAGTTCTTC.

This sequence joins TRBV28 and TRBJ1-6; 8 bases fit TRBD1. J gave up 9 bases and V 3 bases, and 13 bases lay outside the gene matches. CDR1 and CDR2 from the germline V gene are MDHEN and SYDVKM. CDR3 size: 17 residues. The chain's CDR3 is CASSFAGPGQARSPLHF. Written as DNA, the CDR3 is TGTGCCAGCAGTTTTGCCGGTCCGGGACAGGCTCGTTCACCCCTCCACTTT.

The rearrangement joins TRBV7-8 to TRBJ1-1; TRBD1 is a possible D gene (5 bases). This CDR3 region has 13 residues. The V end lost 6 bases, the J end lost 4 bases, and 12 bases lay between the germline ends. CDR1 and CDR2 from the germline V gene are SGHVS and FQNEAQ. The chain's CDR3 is CASSLDSSTEAFF. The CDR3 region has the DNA TGTGCCAGCAGTCTCGACAGCAGCACTGAAGCTTTCTTT.

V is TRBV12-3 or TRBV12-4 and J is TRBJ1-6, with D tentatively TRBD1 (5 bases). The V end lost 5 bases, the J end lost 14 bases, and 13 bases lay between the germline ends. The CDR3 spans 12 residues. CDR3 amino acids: CASSPSGRALHF. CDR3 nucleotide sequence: TGTGCCAGCAGTCCTTCCGGCAGGGCCCTCCACTTT.